The sequence of this TCR beta chain was determined in a study of blood T cell repertoires in COVID-19. At the level of the study: Whether acute or convalescent, the COVID-19 samples came from the United States, Italy and Spain. PBMCs, B-cell-depleted T cells, or T cells were the source of the cDNA or gDNA that made up the material.

Per the authors' pipeline: Amplification from reference gene primers served as the basis for estimated nucleated cell counts. The repertoire was sequenced with immunoSEQ multiplex PCR; TCRdb's copy has only in-frame clones and lacks some. V and J calls and clone size follow that table, whereas D and trimming were derived from the DNA. The sample consists of about 300,000 clones, approximately 90% of them appearing once. The sample consisted of peripheral blood. The receptor was isolated from a woman aged 30 to 39 who had recovered from COVID-19.

This CDR3 reads CASSLVAGGVYGYTF. Written as DNA, the CDR3 is TGTGCCAGCAGCTTGGTAGCAGGGGGCGTCTATGGCTACACCTTC. The chain has TRBV7-2 and TRBJ1-2, with 8 bases matching TRBD1. The V and J ends lost 3 bases and 4 bases, in that order; junction bases with no gene match: 7. Germline CDR1 SGHTA, CDR2 FQGNSA. There are 15 residues in the CDR3.